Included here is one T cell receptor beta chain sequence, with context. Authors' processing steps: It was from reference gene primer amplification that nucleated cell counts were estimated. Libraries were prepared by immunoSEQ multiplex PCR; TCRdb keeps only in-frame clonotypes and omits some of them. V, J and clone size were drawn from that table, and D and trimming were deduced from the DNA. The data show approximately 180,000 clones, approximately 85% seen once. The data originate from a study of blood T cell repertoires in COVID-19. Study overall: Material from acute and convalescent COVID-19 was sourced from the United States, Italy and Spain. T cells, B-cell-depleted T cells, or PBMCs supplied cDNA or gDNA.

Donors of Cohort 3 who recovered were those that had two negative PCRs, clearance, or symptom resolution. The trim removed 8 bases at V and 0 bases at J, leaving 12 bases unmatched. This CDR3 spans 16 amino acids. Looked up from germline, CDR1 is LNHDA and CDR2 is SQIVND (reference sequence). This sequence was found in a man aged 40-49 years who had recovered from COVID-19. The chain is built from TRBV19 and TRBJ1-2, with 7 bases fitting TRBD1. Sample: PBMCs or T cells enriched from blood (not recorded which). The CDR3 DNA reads TGTGCCAGTGGGGACAGTCGAACTCCTACTAACTATGGCTACACCTTC. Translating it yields CASGDSRTPTNYGYTF.